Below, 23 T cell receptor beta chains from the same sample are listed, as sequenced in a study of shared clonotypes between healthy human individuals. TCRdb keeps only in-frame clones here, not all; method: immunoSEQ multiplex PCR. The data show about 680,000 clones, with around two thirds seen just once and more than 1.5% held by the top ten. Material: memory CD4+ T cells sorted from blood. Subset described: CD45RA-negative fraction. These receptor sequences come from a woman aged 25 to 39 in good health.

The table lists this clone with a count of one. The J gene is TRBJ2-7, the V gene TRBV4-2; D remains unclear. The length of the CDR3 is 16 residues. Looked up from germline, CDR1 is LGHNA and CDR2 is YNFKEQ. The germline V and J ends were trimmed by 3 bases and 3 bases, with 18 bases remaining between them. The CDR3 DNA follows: TGTGCCAGCAGCCAGGCCGTTGGACGCGATTTCTACGAGCAGTACTTC. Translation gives CASSQAVGRDFYEQYF.

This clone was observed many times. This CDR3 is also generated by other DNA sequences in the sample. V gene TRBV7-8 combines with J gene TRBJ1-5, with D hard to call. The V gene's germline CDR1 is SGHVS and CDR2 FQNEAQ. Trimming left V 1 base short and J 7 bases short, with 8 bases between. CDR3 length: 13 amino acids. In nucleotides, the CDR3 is TGTGCCAGCAGCTTAGGGGGTAGGCAGCCCCAGCATTTT. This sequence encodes CASSLGGRQPQHF.

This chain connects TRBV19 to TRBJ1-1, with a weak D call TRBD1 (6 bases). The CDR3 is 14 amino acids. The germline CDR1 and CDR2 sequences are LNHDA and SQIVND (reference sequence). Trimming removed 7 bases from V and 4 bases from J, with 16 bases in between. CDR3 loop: CASITFGGGTEAFF. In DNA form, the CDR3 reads TGTGCCAGTATAACGTTTGGGGGCGGCACTGAAGCTTTCTTT.

The CDR3 DNA reads as TGTGCCAGCAGTTCCCAGACTAGCGGGAGTGAGACCCAGTACTTC. Amino acids: CASSSQTSGSETQYF. The chain combines TRBV28 with TRBJ2-5, with 12 bases fitting TRBD2. V lost 4 bases to trimming and J lost 5 bases; unmatched junction nucleotides: 5. The CDR3 spans 15 residues. Germline V gene sequence: CDR1 MDHEN, CDR2 SYDVKM.

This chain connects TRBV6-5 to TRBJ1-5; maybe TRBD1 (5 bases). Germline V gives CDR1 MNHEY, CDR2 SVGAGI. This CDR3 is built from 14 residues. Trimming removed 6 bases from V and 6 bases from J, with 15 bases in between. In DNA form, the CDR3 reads TGTGCCAGCAGAATCAGGGCAGGGACTCAGCCCCAGCATTTT. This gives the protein CASRIRAGTQPQHF.

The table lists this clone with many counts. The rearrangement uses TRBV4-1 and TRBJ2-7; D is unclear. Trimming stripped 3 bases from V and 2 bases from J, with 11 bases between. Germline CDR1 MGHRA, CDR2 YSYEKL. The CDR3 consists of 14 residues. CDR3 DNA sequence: TGCGCCAGCAGCCACCATACCCCTCCCTACGAGCAGTACTTC. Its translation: CASSHHTPPYEQYF.

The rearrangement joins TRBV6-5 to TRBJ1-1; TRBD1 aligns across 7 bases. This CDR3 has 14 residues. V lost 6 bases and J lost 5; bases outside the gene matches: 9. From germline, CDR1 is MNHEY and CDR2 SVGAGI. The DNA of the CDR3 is TGTGCCAGCAGCGGGGGACAGCACGGAACTGAAGCTTTCTTT. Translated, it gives CASSGGQHGTEAFF.

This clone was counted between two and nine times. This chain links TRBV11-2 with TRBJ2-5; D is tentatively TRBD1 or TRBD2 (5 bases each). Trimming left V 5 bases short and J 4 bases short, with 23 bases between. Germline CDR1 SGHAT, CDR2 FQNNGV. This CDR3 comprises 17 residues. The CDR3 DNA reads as TGTGCCAGCAGCCCCCGGTCGGGGCACACCCCTGGAGAGACCCAGTACTTC. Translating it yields CASSPRSGHTPGETQYF.

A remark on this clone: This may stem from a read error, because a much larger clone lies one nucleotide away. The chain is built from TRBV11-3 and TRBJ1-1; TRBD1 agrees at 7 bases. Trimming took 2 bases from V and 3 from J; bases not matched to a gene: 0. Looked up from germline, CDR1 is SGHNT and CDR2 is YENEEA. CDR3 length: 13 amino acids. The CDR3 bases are TGTGCCAGCAGCTTAACAGGGGACACTGAAGCTTTCTTT. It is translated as CASSLTGDTEAFF. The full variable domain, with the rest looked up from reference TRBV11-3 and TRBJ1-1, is EAGVVQSPRYKIIEKKQPVAFWCNPISGHNTLYWYLQNLGQGPELLIRYENEEAVDDSQLPKDRFSAERLKGVDSTLKIQPAELGDSAVYLCASSLTGDTEAFFGQGTRLTVV.

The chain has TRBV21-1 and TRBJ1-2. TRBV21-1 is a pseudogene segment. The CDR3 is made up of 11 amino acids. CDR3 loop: CASSKGYGYTF. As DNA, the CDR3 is TGTGCCAGCAGCAAAGGGTATGGCTACACCTTC.

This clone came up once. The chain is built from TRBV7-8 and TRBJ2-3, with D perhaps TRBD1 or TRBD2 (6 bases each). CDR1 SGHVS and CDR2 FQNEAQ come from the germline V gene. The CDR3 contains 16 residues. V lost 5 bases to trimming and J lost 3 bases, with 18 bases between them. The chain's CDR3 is CASSPEGGRGTDTQYF. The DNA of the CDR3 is TGTGCCAGCAGCCCAGAAGGGGGGCGCGGAACAGATACGCAGTATTTT.

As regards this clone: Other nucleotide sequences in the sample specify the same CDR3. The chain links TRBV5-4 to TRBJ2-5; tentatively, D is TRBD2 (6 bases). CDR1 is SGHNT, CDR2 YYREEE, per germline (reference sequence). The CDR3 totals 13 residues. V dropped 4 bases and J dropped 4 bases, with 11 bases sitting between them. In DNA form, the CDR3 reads TGTGCCAGCAGCCCCGAAGCGGGAGAGACCCAGTACTTC. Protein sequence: CASSPEAGETQYF.

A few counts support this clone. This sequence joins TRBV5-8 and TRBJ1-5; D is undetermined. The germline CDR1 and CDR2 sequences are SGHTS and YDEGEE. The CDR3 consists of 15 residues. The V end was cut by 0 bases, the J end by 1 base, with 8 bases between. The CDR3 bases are TGTGCCAGCAGCTTGGGTGAGATGAGCAATCAGCCCCAGCATTTT. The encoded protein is CASSLGEMSNQPQHF.

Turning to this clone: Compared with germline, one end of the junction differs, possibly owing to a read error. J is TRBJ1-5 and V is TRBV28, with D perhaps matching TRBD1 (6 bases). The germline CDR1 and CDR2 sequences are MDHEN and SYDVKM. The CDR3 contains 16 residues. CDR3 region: CASTQGGIFSNQPQHF. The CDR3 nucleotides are TGTGCCAGCACCCAAGGGGGGATCTTTAGCAATCAGCCCCAGCACTTT. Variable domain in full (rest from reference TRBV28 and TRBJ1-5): DVKVTQSSRYLVKRTGEKVFLECVQDMDHENMFWYRQDPGLGLRLIYFSYDVKMKEKGDIPEGYSVSREKKERFSLILESASTNQTSMYLCASTQGGIFSNQPQHFGDGTRLSIL.

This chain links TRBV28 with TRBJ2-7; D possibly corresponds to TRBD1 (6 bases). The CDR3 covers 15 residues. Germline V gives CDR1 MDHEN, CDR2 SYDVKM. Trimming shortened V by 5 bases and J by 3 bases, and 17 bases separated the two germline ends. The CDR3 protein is CASSPFQGTSYEQYF. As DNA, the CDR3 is TGTGCCAGCAGTCCCTTTCAGGGGACCAGCTACGAGCAGTACTTC.

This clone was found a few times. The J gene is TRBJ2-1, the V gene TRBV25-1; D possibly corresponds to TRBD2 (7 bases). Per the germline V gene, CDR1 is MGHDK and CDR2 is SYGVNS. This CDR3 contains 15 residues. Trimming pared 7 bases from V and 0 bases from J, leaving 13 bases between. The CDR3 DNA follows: TGTGCCAGCACTAAGGGGGGGGGCTCCTACAATGAGCAGTTCTTC. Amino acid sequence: CASTKGGGSYNEQFF.

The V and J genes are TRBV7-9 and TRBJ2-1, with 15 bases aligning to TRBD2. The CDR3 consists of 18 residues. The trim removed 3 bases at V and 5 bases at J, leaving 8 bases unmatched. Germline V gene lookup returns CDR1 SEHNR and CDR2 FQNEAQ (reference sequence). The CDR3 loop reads CASSFVWTSGRADNEQFF. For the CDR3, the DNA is TGTGCCAGCAGCTTTGTTTGGACTAGCGGGAGGGCCGACAATGAGCAGTTCTTC.

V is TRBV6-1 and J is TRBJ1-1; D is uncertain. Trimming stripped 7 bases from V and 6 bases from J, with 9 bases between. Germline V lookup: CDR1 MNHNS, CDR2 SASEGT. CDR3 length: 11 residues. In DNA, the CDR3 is TGTGCCAGCATTCGGCAGGCTGAAGCTTTCTTT. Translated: CASIRQAEAFF.

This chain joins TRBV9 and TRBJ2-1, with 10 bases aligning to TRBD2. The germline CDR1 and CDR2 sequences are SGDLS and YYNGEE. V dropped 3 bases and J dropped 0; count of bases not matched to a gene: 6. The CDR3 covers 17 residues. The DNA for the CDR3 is TGTGCCAGCAGCGACCTTAGCGGGAGGAGCTCCTACAATGAGCAGTTCTTC. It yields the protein CASSDLSGRSSYNEQFF.

The CDR3 is CASSTTGANNEKLFF. The CDR3 DNA is TGCGCCAGCAGCACTACAGGGGCGAATAATGAAAAACTGTTTTTT. The V and J genes are TRBV5-1 and TRBJ1-4, with 7 bases that match TRBD1. This CDR3 region has 15 residues. With 4 bases clipped from V and 4 bases from J, the junction kept 7 bases outside the gene matches. The germline CDR1 and CDR2 sequences are SGHRS and YFSETQ. The full variable domain, completed using reference TRBV5-1 and TRBJ1-4, is KAGVTQTPRYLIKTRGQQVTLSCSPISGHRSVSWYQQTPGQGLQFLFEYFSETQRNKGNFPGRFSGRQFSNSRSEMNVSTLELGDSALYLCASSTTGANNEKLFFGSGTQLSVL.

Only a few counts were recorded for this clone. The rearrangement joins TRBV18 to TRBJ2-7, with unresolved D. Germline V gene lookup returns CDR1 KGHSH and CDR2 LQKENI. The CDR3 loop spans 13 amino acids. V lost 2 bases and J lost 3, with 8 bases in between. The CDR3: CASSPIGIYEQYF. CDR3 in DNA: TGTGCCAGCTCACCAATAGGCATCTACGAGCAGTACTTC.

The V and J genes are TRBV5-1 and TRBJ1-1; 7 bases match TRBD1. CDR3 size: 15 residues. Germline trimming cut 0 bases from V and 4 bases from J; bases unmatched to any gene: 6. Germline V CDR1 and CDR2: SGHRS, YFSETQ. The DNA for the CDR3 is TGCGCCAGCAGCTTGGCCGAGGGGGCTGGCACTGAAGCTTTCTTT. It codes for CASSLAEGAGTEAFF.

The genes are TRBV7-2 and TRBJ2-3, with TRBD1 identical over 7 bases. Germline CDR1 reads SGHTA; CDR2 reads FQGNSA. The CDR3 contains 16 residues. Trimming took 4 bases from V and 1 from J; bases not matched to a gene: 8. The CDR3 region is CASSWGTGTGTDTQYF. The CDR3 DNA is TGTGCCAGCAGCTGGGGAACCGGGACAGGCACAGATACGCAGTATTTT.